This T cell receptor beta chain stems from a study of blood T cells in healthy people across ages. V trimming: 4 bases; J trimming: 8 bases; junction bases outside the gene matches: 3. Germline values: CDR1 DFQATT, CDR2 SNEGSKA (reference sequence). This CDR3 comprises 13 residues. In this sample, this clonotype turned up a few times. A second PCR of 7 to 11 cycles used a sample-barcoded 5' primer and a J-beta primer mix. Each CDR3 protein is one row after TCRdb ran MiXCR on the 5' RACE reads. The sample lists about 1.4 million distinct CDR3 sequences, 59% occurring once. The TCR originated in a man aged 18 to 35 in good health. The gene calls are TRBV20-1 and TRBJ1-6, with TRBD1 matching 9 bases. Sequenced sample: blood. This chain's CDR3 is CSANRDRDSPLHF. As DNA, the CDR3 is TGCAGTGCTAATCGGGACAGGGATTCACCCCTCCACTTT.